A selection of T cell receptor beta chains follows, all from one sample in a study of blood T cell repertoires in COVID-19. The data were produced by immunoSEQ multiplex PCR, yet TCRdb's version contains in-frame clones alone and is incomplete. The table has around 130,000 clones, roughly four fifths seen once. The sequenced sample was PBMCs or T cells enriched from blood (not recorded which). The receptors shown here come from a man aged 30-40 years who had recovered from COVID-19. Each CDR3 is given with its conserved first and last residue. A D gene is named only where the DNA matches it firmly. Only part of the rows carry a size: once, few, many, or a class if the clone is expanded.

TRBJ1-2 TRBV29-1 . TRBD1 TGCAGCGCCCTGGTCGGGACAGGGGGTATTTATGGCTACACCTTC CSALVGTGGIYGYTF
TRBJ1-1 TRBV6-6 . . TGTGCCAGCAGTTCTAAAGAGATGAACACTGAAGCTTTCTTT CASSSKEMNTEAFF
TRBJ2-1 TRBV27 . . TGTGCCAGCAGCTCTGCAGGCCACTACAATGAGCAGTTCTTC CASSSAGHYNEQFF
TRBJ2-3 TRBV11-2 . . TGTGCCAGCAGCTTAGATCATGGTAGCGCAGATACGCAGTATTTT CASSLDHGSADTQYF
TRBJ1-5 TRBV19 . . TGTGCCAGTAGTATCCGGGACATACGCAATCAGCCCCAGCATTTT CASSIRDIRNQPQHF
TRBJ1-1 TRBV10-3 . . TGTGCCACACAAACCGGGGGGAACACTGAAGCTTTCTTT CATQTGGNTEAFF
TRBJ2-3 TRBV10-1 . . TGCGCCAGCATGGACAGTATCTTTGTCGCAGATACGCAGTATTTT CASMDSIFVADTQYF
TRBJ2-7 TRBV2 . TRBD2 TGTGCCAGCACCAAACTAGCGTGGGAGCAGTACTTC CASTKLAWEQYF
TRBJ1-4 TRBV9 . TRBD1 TGTGCCAGCAGCGCCGACTCCGGGACAGGGTTTTCAGTTGAAAAACTGTTTTTT CASSADSGTGFSVEKLFF
TRBJ2-5 TRBV20-1 . . TGCAGTGTACTAGGAGAGACCCAGTACTTC CSVLGETQYF
TRBJ2-2 TRBV6-5 . TRBD2 TGTGCCAGCCGAACCTCCGCGGGAGCTCCCGGGGAGCTGTTTTTT CASRTSAGAPGELFF
TRBJ1-4 TRBV7-3 . . TGTGCCAGCAGCTTCTCGACGGGAAATGAAAAACTGTTTTTT CASSFSTGNEKLFF
TRBJ2-2 TRBV19 few TRBD1 TGTGCCAGTACTGGCCGCCGGGACAGGGACACCGGGGAGCTGTTTTTT CASTGRRDRDTGELFF
TRBJ2-7 TRBV12-3/TRBV12-4 once . TGTGCCAGCAGTACTTACTACGAGCAGTACTTC CASSTYYEQYF
TRBJ2-4 TRBV9 . . TGTGCCAGCAGCGTAGAAGGGGTGAGCAAAAACATTCAGTACTTC CASSVEGVSKNIQYF
TRBJ2-1 TRBV2 few . TGTGCCAGCAGTTCCGCCGGGAGCTCCTACAATGAGCAGTTCTTC CASSSAGSSYNEQFF
TRBJ2-1 TRBV11-2 . TRBD2 TGTGCCAGCAGCTTAACACTAGCGCTCCCAGACAATGAGCAGTTCTTC CASSLTLALPDNEQFF
TRBJ1-5 TRBV2 . TRBD1 TGTGCCAGCGGTACAGGGGGCGTGGAGAGCAATCAGCCCCAGCATTTT CASGTGGVESNQPQHF
TRBJ1-1 TRBV11-2 . TRBD1 TGTGCCAGCAGCTTAGAAGGGGGCAATACTGAAGCTTTCTTT CASSLEGGNTEAFF
TRBJ1-2 TRBV5-1 . . TGCGCCAGCAGCATTGGAGGGTCAGGGCAGTCGGGTGGCTACACCTTC CASSIGGSGQSGGYTF
TRBJ2-1 TRBV5-4 . . TGTGCCAGCAGCTTGGGGGGCGGCTACGAGCAGTTCTTC CASSLGGGYEQFF
TRBJ2-2 TRBV5-6 . TRBD1 TGTGCCAGCAGCTGGACAGGGGAGAACACCGGGGAGCTGTTTTTT CASSWTGENTGELFF
TRBJ2-2 TRBV24-1 . TRBD1 TGTGCCACCAGTGATCCGACAGGGGGCTTTGCCGGGGAGCTGTTTTTT CATSDPTGGFAGELFF
TRBJ2-7 TRBV10-3 once . TGTGCCATCAGTGAGGCGAGCTCCTACGAGCAGTACTTC CAISEASSYEQYF
TRBJ1-1 TRBV2 . . TGTGCCAGCAGTGAACGAGGGTTTGCTTTCTTT CASSERGFAFF
TRBJ2-5 TRBV7-8 . . TGTGCCAGTTATTCTGGGGGCACTTTGGGGACCCAGTACTTC CASYSGGTLGTQYF
TRBJ2-1 TRBV19 . . TGTGCCAGTTCTCCTGGGGCTGAGCAGTTCTTC CASSPGAEQFF
TRBJ1-2 TRBV7-2 once . TGTGCCAGCAGCTTGGGGCGATATCTTTATGGCTACACCTTC CASSLGRYLYGYTF
TRBJ2-1 TRBV27 few TRBD2 TGTGCCAGCAGTTTATCACGGACTAGCTCCTACAATGAGCAGTTCTTC CASSLSRTSSYNEQFF
TRBJ2-1 TRBV5-8 . . TGTGCCAGCAGCTTGCGGGGGAGCTCCTACAATGAGCAGTTCTTC CASSLRGSSYNEQFF
TRBJ2-3 TRBV10-3 . TRBD2 TGTGCCATCAGTGAGCTGGGAGGGAACACAGATACGCAGTATTTT CAISELGGNTDTQYF
TRBJ2-5 TRBV2 . TRBD2 TGTGCCAGCAGTGAAGCCCCGGCGGGGGGGCCTTGGGAGACCCAGTACTTC CASSEAPAGGPWETQYF
TRBJ1-1 TRBV5-6 once TRBD1 TGTGCCAGCACCCCGACAGGGCTTGGCAGGGCTGAAGCTTTCTTT CASTPTGLGRAEAFF
TRBJ1-5 TRBV10-3 . . TGTGCCATCAGTGAGAGTCAGGGAGGGCAGCCCCAGCATTTT CAISESQGGQPQHF
TRBJ1-5 TRBV19 few . TGTGCCAGTAGTATACGGTATCAGCCCCAGCATTTT CASSIRYQPQHF
TRBJ2-1 TRBV11-2 . . TGTGCCAGCAGCTTAGACGCTACCCACAATGAGCAGTTCTTC CASSLDATHNEQFF
TRBJ2-1 TRBV7-9 . . TGTGCCAGCAGCTTATTCGGGGGACAGCGAGACAATGAGCAGTTCTTC CASSLFGGQRDNEQFF
TRBJ2-6 TRBV4-1 . . TGCGCCAGCAGCCCTACAGTCTCTGGGGCCAACGTCCTGACTTTC CASSPTVSGANVLTF
TRBJ2-7 TRBV7-9 . . TGTGCCAGCAGCTTACGTCTAGCAGGAGACTCCTACGAGCAGTACTTC CASSLRLAGDSYEQYF
TRBJ2-6 TRBV5-5 . . TGTGCCAGCAGCCTCACAGTTCCTGGGGCCAACGTCCTGACTTTC CASSLTVPGANVLTF
TRBJ2-5 TRBV19 . TRBD2 TGTGCCAGTAGTACTTCAGCGGGGGGGCTAGGAGAGACCCAGTACTTC CASSTSAGGLGETQYF
TRBJ2-1 TRBV27 . . TGTGCCAGCAGCCAGGGGTCACCCTACAATGAGCAGTTCTTC CASSQGSPYNEQFF